The 21 T cell receptor beta chains below all came from one sample that was sequenced in a study of blood T cell repertoires in COVID-19 (dated by TCRdb to 2020 to 2022). The library was built by means of the immunoSEQ multiplex PCR assay. TCRdb limited this immuneACCESS table to in-frame rearrangements with V and J called. A share of clones is missing; checked studies link under half to unresolved V genes, and the rest is unexplained. Present in this sample are 170,000 or so clones, over 75% of which were seen just once. Roughly 10% of the sample comes from the top ten. The sample was PBMCs or T cells enriched from blood (not recorded which). The receptors were gathered from a woman aged 18-30 years who had recovered from COVID-19.

This chain connects TRBV9 to TRBJ2-1, with D possibly matching TRBD2 (6 bases). Germline CDR1 and CDR2: SGDLS and YYNGEE. The CDR3 consists of 15 residues. Trimming shortened V by 0 bases and J by 8 bases, and 15 bases separated the two germline ends. The CDR3 nucleotides are TGTGCCAGCAGCGTAGGGTTCGGAGGGAACGATGAGCAGTTCTTC. Translation gives CASSVGFGGNDEQFF.

The chain links TRBV6-5 to TRBJ1-1; D gene uncertain. CDR3 length equals 12 residues. The V gene's germline CDR1 is MNHEY and CDR2 SVGAGI. The V end was cut by 7 bases, the J end by 4 bases, with 10 bases between. The DNA for the CDR3 is TGTGCCAGCAACAGACCGCCCACTGAAGCTTTCTTT. Translating gives CASNRPPTEAFF.

The V call is TRBV7-2, the J call TRBJ1-1; D unresolved. The germline V gene encodes CDR1 SGHTA and CDR2 FQGNSA. This CDR3 region has 15 residues. V was shortened by 1 base and J by 1 base, with 10 bases between the two germline ends. CDR3 bases: TGTGCCAGCAGCTTAGGGGTAAGAGGGAACACTGAAGCTTTCTTT. Translating it yields CASSLGVRGNTEAFF.

This chain joins TRBV18 and TRBJ1-3; tentatively, D is TRBD1 (6 bases). Deletions cut 6 bases from V and 0 bases from J, with 12 bases between. The length of the CDR3 is 15 residues. The germline CDR1 and CDR2 sequences are KGHSH and LQKENI. This CDR3 reads CASSGQPSSGNTIYF. The DNA of the CDR3 is TGTGCCAGCTCCGGACAGCCGAGCTCTGGAAACACCATATATTTT.

The DNA of the CDR3 is TGCAGTGCTGCAGAGCGGGGAGAGCAGTTCTTC. It is translated as CSAAERGEQFF. The rearrangement joins TRBV20-1 to TRBJ2-1; 7 bases fit TRBD2. The CDR3 runs 11 residues. J lost 10 bases, V lost 5 bases, and 5 bases had no gene match. Germline V lookup: CDR1 DFQATT, CDR2 SNEGSKA (reference sequence).

This sequence joins TRBV7-2 and TRBJ1-3; tentative D call: TRBD1 (6 bases). Trimming removed 4 bases from V and 5 bases from J, with 24 bases in between. This CDR3 contains 18 residues. Germline assignment: CDR1 SGHTA and CDR2 FQGNSA. The CDR3 sequence: CASSSWLMGQPSRNTIYF. CDR3 coding DNA: TGTGCCAGCAGCTCGTGGTTAATGGGACAACCAAGCCGAAACACCATATATTTT.

The rearrangement links TRBV6-6 to TRBJ1-4; 10 bases map to TRBD1. This CDR3 has 15 residues. V lost 2 bases and J lost 8; bases outside the gene matches: 5. Germline V gene data show CDR1 as MNHNY and CDR2 as SVGAGI (reference sequence). CDR3 sequence reads: CASSYAGTGEEKLFF. As DNA, the CDR3 is TGTGCCAGCAGTTACGCCGGGACAGGGGAAGAAAAACTGTTTTTT.

This sequence joins TRBV2 and TRBJ1-2; 9 bases agree with TRBD1. The CDR3 has 15 amino acids. J was trimmed by 9 bases and V by 4 bases; bases with no gene match: 12. Germline V gene data show CDR1 as SNHLY and CDR2 as FYNNEI. The CDR3 spells CASSANHNGQGRYTF. CDR3 nucleotides: TGTGCCAGCAGTGCCAATCATAACGGACAGGGGCGCTACACCTTC.

V and J are TRBV6-5 and TRBJ2-6, with TRBD2 matching over 7 bases. V trimming: 6 bases; J trimming: 1 base; junction bases outside the gene matches: 3. The CDR3 has 15 amino acids. Germline V gene data show CDR1 as MNHEY and CDR2 as SVGAGI. The DNA of the CDR3 is TGTGCCAGCAGGAACGGGGGGTCTGGGGCCAACGTCCTGACTTTC. Protein: CASRNGGSGANVLTF.

This sequence joins TRBV7-2 and TRBJ2-3, with TRBD1 matching over 8 bases. The germline CDR1 and CDR2 sequences are SGHTA and FQGNSA. The CDR3 loop spans 16 amino acids. Trimming at V came to 5 bases and at J to 6 bases, leaving 13 bases not matched to a gene. DNA of the CDR3: TGTGCCAGCAGCACCGGACAGGGAGGACCTCCCGATACGCAGTATTTT. It yields the protein CASSTGQGGPPDTQYF.

The chain's CDR3 is CASRAGTGLSFDGYTF. DNA for the CDR3: TGCGCCAGCCGCGCTGGGACAGGGCTCTCTTTTGATGGCTACACCTTC. This chain uses TRBV5-1 with TRBJ1-2; 9 bases align to TRBD1. J lost 6 bases, V lost 7 bases, and 16 bases had no gene match. The V gene's germline CDR1 is SGHRS and CDR2 YFSETQ. This CDR3 has 16 residues.

V is TRBV6-5 and J is TRBJ2-1; 10 bases fit TRBD2. The CDR3 runs 14 residues. The junction had 10 bases not matched to a gene; V was cut back by 5 bases and J by 12 bases. The germline gives CDR1 MNHEY, CDR2 SVGAGI. The CDR3 nucleotides are TGTGCCAGCAGTAGGCCCCAGCGGGAGGGACCGCAGTTCTTC. As protein: CASSRPQREGPQFF.

This clone was seen just once. V is TRBV7-9 and J is TRBJ1-2; D is unresolved. Trimming cost V 2 bases and J 2 bases, with 12 bases left between them. The CDR3 length is 15 residues. Germline values: CDR1 SEHNR, CDR2 FQNEAQ (reference sequence). This CDR3 reads CASSLTASDNYGYTF. CDR3 DNA sequence: TGTGCCAGCAGCTTAACAGCAAGTGACAACTATGGCTACACCTTC.

CDR3 sequence: CASSLGLAGVTDTQYF. The DNA for the CDR3 is TGTGCCAGCAGCTTGGGACTAGCGGGGGTCACAGATACGCAGTATTTT. The chain links TRBV9 to TRBJ2-3; 14 bases agree with TRBD2. Germline V CDR1 and CDR2: SGDLS, YYNGEE. CDR3 size: 16 residues. The trim removed 4 bases at V and 2 bases at J, leaving 3 bases unmatched.

This clone came up a few times. This rearrangement joins TRBV12-5 to TRBJ2-2; weak D call: TRBD1 (6 bases). V dropped 6 bases and J dropped 0 bases, with 8 bases sitting between them. CDR3 length equals 14 residues. CDR1 LGHNT and CDR2 FRNRAP come from the germline V gene. The DNA of the CDR3 is TGTGCTAGTGGGGACAGTGCGAACACCGGGGAGCTGTTTTTT. The encoded protein is CASGDSANTGELFF.

The V gene is TRBV6-5, the J gene TRBJ1-2; D is perhaps TRBD1 (5 bases). Per germline, CDR1 MNHEY and CDR2 SVGAGI. This CDR3 contains 13 residues. With 7 bases removed from V and 8 bases from J, the gap between germline ends came to 17 bases. The CDR3 is CASTAGPGLGYTF. The CDR3 nucleotides are TGTGCCAGCACCGCGGGGCCAGGGTTGGGCTACACCTTC.

The rearrangement uses TRBV4-3 and TRBJ1-6; the D is unclear. Trimming stripped 1 base from V and 10 bases from J, with 11 bases between. Germline V CDR1 and CDR2: LGHNA, YSLEER. The CDR3 totals 14 residues. Written as DNA, the CDR3 is TGCGCCAGCAGCCAAGCCTTGGGCGAATCACCCCTCCACTTT. It yields the protein CASSQALGESPLHF.

This clone has just one count. The V call is TRBV5-1, the J call TRBJ2-3; TRBD2 agrees at 13 bases. The ends lost 4 bases at V and 1 base at J; junction bases unmatched: 6. Germline assignment: CDR1 SGHRS and CDR2 YFSETQ. The CDR3 contains 17 residues. The CDR3 region is CASSTLLAGGGTDTQYF. The CDR3 region has the DNA TGCGCCAGCAGCACCCTACTAGCGGGGGGGGGCACAGATACGCAGTATTTT.

The chain recombines TRBV5-1 with TRBJ1-2; 8 bases line up with TRBD1. After removal of 4 bases from V and 5 bases from J, the junction contained 7 bases not matched to a gene. The CDR3 runs 14 residues. The germline V gene has CDR1 SGHRS and CDR2 YFSETQ. The CDR3 protein is CASSPDREGYGYTF. CDR3 coding DNA: TGCGCCAGCAGCCCGGACAGGGAAGGGTATGGCTACACCTTC.

The chain carries TRBV19 and TRBJ1-2; D is uncertain. Germline CDR1 reads LNHDA; CDR2 reads SQIVND (reference sequence). The CDR3 runs to 16 residues. Trimming took 5 bases from V and 6 from J, leaving 22 bases between them. DNA for the CDR3: TGTGCCAGTAGTTGGATGCAGAGACTTTCCTCGAATGGCTACACCTTC. Translated: CASSWMQRLSSNGYTF.

The V call is TRBV6-2 or TRBV6-3, the J call TRBJ1-1, with 9 bases identical to TRBD1. The V segment lost 5 bases and the J segment 2 bases; nucleotides outside the gene matches: 9. Germline V gene sequence: CDR1 MNHEY, CDR2 SVGEGT. This CDR3 has 16 residues. Written as DNA, the CDR3 is TGTGCCAGCAGTCCACAGGGGGCAGATGAAAACACTGAAGCTTTCTTT. The encoded protein is CASSPQGADENTEAFF.